The T cell receptor (beta chain) described here comes from a study of blood T cell repertoires in COVID-19. Study in general: Spain, Italy and the United States supplied samples that represented acute and convalescent COVID-19. The cDNA or gDNA used as material had been derived from T cells, B-cell-depleted T cells, or PBMCs.

Enrollees, about 18 to 89 years old, lived in 24 US areas. TCRdb's table, derived via immunoSEQ multiplex PCR, lists solely in-frame clones and lacks some. This table has about 310,000 clones, approximately 86% appearing once. Trimming removed 0 bases at V and 4 bases at J, with 15 bases between. The CDR3 covers 16 residues. Germline assignment: CDR1 LGHNA and CDR2 YSLEER. The sequence came from a young woman who had recovered from COVID-19. The material sequenced was PBMCs or T cells enriched from blood (not recorded which). This chain joins TRBV4-3 and TRBJ1-2; weak D call: TRBD1 (6 bases). CDR3 DNA sequence: TGCGCCAGCAGCCAAGACGATCAGGGGCTCCCCTATGGCTACACCTTC. It yields the protein CASSQDDQGLPYGYTF.